Listed here are 25 T cell receptor beta chains from one sample, sequenced in a study of T cell responses to AZD1222 COVID-19 vaccine. Clones were read by immunoSEQ multiplex PCR, and TCRdb kept only the in-frame ones, dropping some. The sample lists 150,000 to 200,000 clones; approximately 90% were seen once. The specimen was peripheral blood, collected 28 days after the second AZD1222 dose. These TCRs come from an adult who received the AZD1222 COVID-19 vaccine.

The chain has TRBV10-3 and TRBJ2-1; D is undetermined. The CDR3 is 11 amino acids. Trimming removed 7 bases at V and 10 bases at J, with 11 bases between. Germline V gene lookup returns CDR1 ENHRY and CDR2 SYGVKD. The CDR3 protein is CAITPSREQFF. Written as DNA, the CDR3 is TGTGCCATCACCCCCTCACGGGAGCAGTTCTTC.

The CDR3 protein is CASSLAPPSGSGAQETQYF. CDR3 nucleotides: TGTGCCAGCAGCTTAGCCCCGCCTAGCGGGAGTGGGGCTCAAGAGACCCAGTACTTC. V gene TRBV7-2 combines with J gene TRBJ2-5; the match to TRBD2 covers 10 bases. V shed 0 bases, J shed 2 bases, and the junction held 12 bases outside the gene matches. The length of the CDR3 is 19 residues. Germline-derived CDR1 and CDR2 are SGHTA and FQGNSA.

The chain uses TRBV19 and TRBJ2-1, with no clear D. The CDR3 is 14 residues long. In germline, CDR1 is LNHDA, CDR2 SQIVND (reference sequence). V was trimmed by 6 bases and J by 10 bases, leaving 19 bases between them. The CDR3 reads CASSLGTSAGEQFF. The CDR3 DNA is TGTGCCAGTAGCCTGGGAACTTCCGCCGGGGAGCAGTTCTTC.

V usage is TRBV7-2 and J usage is TRBJ1-4, with 7 positions matching TRBD1. Germline V CDR1 and CDR2: SGHTA, FQGNSA. V lost 0 bases and J lost 7; bases outside the gene matches: 5. This CDR3 has 15 residues. CDR3 in DNA: TGTGCCAGCAGCTTAGCAGGGGGCTTTGGTGAAAAACTGTTTTTT. Translated: CASSLAGGFGEKLFF.

The chain joins TRBV24-1 to TRBJ2-1; D call uncertain. Germline V gene lookup returns CDR1 KGHDR and CDR2 SFDVKD. Trimming left V 3 bases short and J 10 bases short, with 9 bases between. The CDR3 has 12 residues. The DNA for the CDR3 is TGTGCCACCAGTGATGGTGGCAGGGAGCAGTTCTTC. This sequence encodes CATSDGGREQFF.

This clone showed up just a few times. Written as DNA, the CDR3 is TGTGCCAGCAGCATCAGGGGGAGCCCGAACACCGGGGAGCTGTTTTTT. Translation gives CASSIRGSPNTGELFF. The chain uses TRBV7-2 and TRBJ2-2; 7 bases agree with TRBD1. Germline lookup yields CDR1 SGHTA and CDR2 FQGNSA. The junction had 6 bases not matched to a gene; V was cut back by 5 bases and J by 0 bases. The CDR3 is 16 amino acids.

The V and J genes are TRBV7-2 and TRBJ2-7; possibly TRBD1 or TRBD2 for D (5 bases each). Germline V gene data show CDR1 as SGHTA and CDR2 as FQGNSA. Trimming stripped 4 bases from V and 10 bases from J, with 17 bases between. CDR3 length: 13 amino acids. The chain's CDR3 is CASSSDSGAQQYF. In nucleotides, the CDR3 is TGTGCCAGCAGCTCAGACAGCGGCGCTCAACAGTACTTC.

The V and J genes are TRBV30 and TRBJ1-6; D not resolved. Trimming removed 6 bases at V and 5 bases at J, with 17 bases between. The germline V gene encodes CDR1 GTSNPN and CDR2 SVGIG (reference sequence). The CDR3 spans 15 residues. DNA for the CDR3: TGTGCCTGCCCGGAAATCGATATACATAATTCACCCCTCCACTTT. Amino acids: CACPEIDIHNSPLHF.

The chain carries TRBV12-3 or TRBV12-4 and TRBJ1-1; D ambiguous. CDR3 length: 11 amino acids. Trimming took off 0 bases at V and 8 bases at J, with 4 bases between the two ends. The CDR3 DNA sequence: TGTGCCAGCAGTTTAGCGAGGGAAGCTTTCTTT. This encodes CASSLAREAFF.

The chain couples TRBV6-2 or TRBV6-3 to TRBJ1-1; D is unresolved. Germline V gene sequence: CDR1 MNHEY, CDR2 SVGEGT. Trimming took 6 bases from V and 7 from J, leaving 12 bases between them. The CDR3 extends over 12 amino acids. The CDR3 DNA reads TGTGCCAGCAGCTCTCTTTGGCGTGAAGCTTTCTTT. It is translated as CASSSLWREAFF.

The chain uses TRBV7-3 and TRBJ1-1; maybe TRBD1 (6 bases). The CDR3 is 15 residues long. V was clipped by 5 bases and J by 3 bases, with 16 bases between them. Germline V gene lookup returns CDR1 SGHTA and CDR2 FQGTGA. CDR3 amino acids: CASSANRVGYTEAFF. CDR3 nucleotide sequence: TGTGCCAGCAGCGCAAACAGGGTGGGGTACACTGAAGCTTTCTTT.

The chain joins TRBV5-1 to TRBJ2-3, with 7 bases fitting TRBD2. Germline V gene sequence: CDR1 SGHRS, CDR2 YFSETQ. This CDR3 comprises 16 residues. Germline trimming cut 4 bases from V and 0 bases from J; bases unmatched to any gene: 8. The CDR3 DNA sequence: TGCGCCAGCAGCCACCAACTAGCGCCTAGCACAGATACGCAGTATTTT. Encoded protein: CASSHQLAPSTDTQYF.

V usage is TRBV24-1 and J usage is TRBJ1-5, with 10 bases aligning to TRBD1. The V gene's germline CDR1 is KGHDR and CDR2 SFDVKD. J lost 6 bases, V lost 9 bases, and 7 bases had no gene match. The CDR3 consists of 14 residues. CDR3 sequence (DNA): TGTGCCACCGGGGGGACAGGGGCAGGTCAGCCCCAGCATTTT. The encoded protein is CATGGTGAGQPQHF.

The chain has TRBV25-1 and TRBJ2-7; TRBD1 matches 7 bases. This CDR3 contains 13 residues. Germline V lookup: CDR1 MGHDK, CDR2 SYGVNS. Losses at the gene ends were 0 bases for V and 7 bases for J; bases not matched to a gene: 3. In DNA, the CDR3 is TGTGCCAGCAGTGAATACCCAGGGGGAGAGCAGTACTTC. Protein: CASSEYPGGEQYF.

The chain is built from TRBV6-4 and TRBJ2-2; D might be TRBD1 or TRBD2, each matching 5 bases. Germline assignment: CDR1 MRHNA and CDR2 SNTAGT. The ends were cut back, 0 bases at V and 7 bases at J, with 9 bases in the middle. There are 14 residues in the CDR3. The CDR3 loop reads CASSDSLGVGELFF. CDR3 coding DNA: TGTGCCAGCAGTGACTCTCTGGGGGTCGGGGAGCTGTTTTTT.

This chain uses TRBV21-1 with TRBJ2-7; the table's D call TRBD1 went unverified against the DNA. TRBV21-1 is assigned pseudogene status. This CDR3 contains 14 residues. CDR3 protein: CASTNRVSSYEQYF. The CDR3 region has the DNA TGTGCCAGCACCAACAGGGTAAGCTCCTACGAGCAGTACTTC.

J is TRBJ1-4 and V is TRBV9; D call uncertain. This CDR3 comprises 14 residues. Germline values: CDR1 SGDLS, CDR2 YYNGEE. Trimming pared 2 bases from V and 2 bases from J, leaving 7 bases between. This CDR3 reads CASSVTGTNEKLFF. In DNA form, the CDR3 reads TGTGCCAGCAGCGTCACGGGGACTAATGAAAAACTGTTTTTT. Together with reference TRBV9 and TRBJ1-4, the CDR3 gives the full variable domain: DSGVTQTPKHLITATGQRVTLRCSPRSGDLSVYWYQQSLDQGLQFLIQYYNGEERAKGNILERFSAQQFPDLHSELNLSSLELGDSALYFCASSVTGTNEKLFFGSGTQLSVL.

This sequence joins TRBV28 and TRBJ1-2; TRBD1 agrees at 9 bases. The CDR3 is made up of 14 amino acids. The V gene's germline CDR1 is MDHEN and CDR2 SYDVKM. Trimming cost V 6 bases and J 8 bases; bases outside gene matches: 10. For the CDR3, the DNA is TGTGCCAGCAGCACCCAGGGACAGGGAATGGGCTACACCTTC. Protein product: CASSTQGQGMGYTF.

The V gene is TRBV5-1, the J gene TRBJ2-7; D is perhaps TRBD1 (5 bases). V was cut by 4 bases and J by 5 bases, with 13 bases left in between. The CDR3 is 13 residues long. Germline CDR1 reads SGHRS; CDR2 reads YFSETQ. Written as DNA, the CDR3 is TGCGCCAGCAGCCAGGGCAGTCCTAACGAGCAGTACTTC. This encodes CASSQGSPNEQYF.

This clone showed up just a few times. This chain uses TRBV7-2 with TRBJ2-2, with a weak D call TRBD2 (6 bases). Trimming shortened V by 5 bases and J by 8 bases, and 18 bases separated the two germline ends. Looked up from germline, CDR1 is SGHTA and CDR2 is FQGNSA. CDR3 size: 15 residues. The CDR3 nucleotides read TGTGCCAGCAGCCTTAGCGGCCCACCATTTGGGGAGCTGTTTTTT. This gives the protein CASSLSGPPFGELFF.

V is TRBV6-5 and J is TRBJ2-7; the D is unclear. CDR3 length equals 15 residues. The ends were cut back, 0 bases at V and 3 bases at J, with 12 bases in the middle. Germline lookup yields CDR1 MNHEY and CDR2 SVGAGI. The CDR3 bases are TGTGCCAGCAGTTACTCTCCCTCTCACGACTACGAGCAGTACTTC. Translating it yields CASSYSPSHDYEQYF.

This chain links TRBV4-3 with TRBJ2-2; 9 nucleotides match TRBD1. Looked up from germline, CDR1 is LGHNA and CDR2 is YSLEER. V trimming: 1 base; J trimming: 5 bases; junction bases outside the gene matches: 5. The CDR3 spans 16 residues. CDR3 nucleotides: TGCGCCAGCAGCCAAGGACAGGGGGTATGGACCGGGGAGCTGTTTTTT. It encodes CASSQGQGVWTGELFF.

The chain employs TRBV29-1 and TRBJ1-5, with TRBD1 matching over 8 bases. V gave up 7 bases and J gave up 0 bases; unmatched junction bases: 8. Germline assignment: CDR1 SQVTM and CDR2 ANQGSEA. CDR3 length: 15 amino acids. CDR3 coding DNA: TGCAGCGAGCTGGGGGGACAGGATAGCAATCAGCCCCAGCATTTT. It encodes CSELGGQDSNQPQHF.

J is TRBJ1-1 and V is TRBV5-4, with a tentative D call TRBD1 (5 bases). The CDR3 runs to 15 residues. Trimming cost V 4 bases and J 0 bases, with 13 bases left between them. Per the germline V gene, CDR1 is SGHNT and CDR2 is YYREEE (reference sequence). CDR3 coding DNA: TGTGCCAGCAGCCCTGCTAAGGGGTTGAACACTGAAGCTTTCTTT. Protein sequence: CASSPAKGLNTEAFF.

The rearrangement uses TRBV2 and TRBJ2-3; TRBD2 agrees at 7 bases. The CDR3 sequence is 13 residues long. Germline assignment: CDR1 SNHLY and CDR2 FYNNEI. The V gene end was trimmed by 7 bases and the J gene end by 4 bases; junction bases not matched to a gene: 5. The CDR3 is CASIITSADTQYF. The CDR3 region has the DNA TGTGCCAGCATCATAACTAGCGCAGATACGCAGTATTTT.